The rows below give T cell receptor beta chains drawn from one sample of a study of monozygotic twins with inflammatory bowel disease. TCRdb reprocessed the 5' RACE reads and keeps a single row for each CDR3 protein, giving no DNA. The sample totals around 450,000 distinct CDR3 sequences; its top ten clones hold approximately 2.4%. Sequencing used blood. The source of these receptors is a human donor with ulcerative colitis or Crohn's disease, or a healthy co-twin of an affected twin (not recorded which). Both conserved end residues are part of each CDR3.

V gene	J gene	CDR3 protein
TRBV4-1	TRBJ2-1	CASSEPPNEQFF
TRBV7-2	TRBJ2-2	CASSWGGAGGYTGELFF
TRBV15	TRBJ2-7	CATRVAGSSYEQYF
TRBV12-2	TRBJ2-7	CASRPRSDDRDIRHEQYF
TRBV5-4	TRBJ1-4	CASSLQGVREKLFF
TRBV29-1	TRBJ2-7	CSVKFASYEQYF
TRBV7-8	TRBJ2-7	CASSLGGTEIGEQYF
TRBV6-6	TRBJ2-7	CASSSSTPSYEQYF
TRBV7-2	TRBJ1-5	CASADRAGQPQHF
TRBV6-1	TRBJ2-2	CASRGDGNTGELFF
TRBV5-1	TRBJ2-2	CASSSRLRDTGELFF
TRBV20-1	TRBJ2-3	CSARTSVDTQYF
TRBV6-6	TRBJ1-4	CASSSQRAAEKLFF
TRBV11-2	TRBJ2-5	CASSLDYSQETQYF
TRBV6-6	TRBJ1-1	CASSWGGMNTEAFF
TRBV12-3/TRBV12-4	TRBJ2-5	CASSLVGVQETQYF
TRBV5-1	TRBJ2-2	CASSPLAGGMTGELFF
TRBV7-2	TRBJ1-1	CASSFLLGTGGRKLVTEAFF
TRBV7-3	TRBJ2-7	CASSEQGGAYEQYF
TRBV19	TRBJ2-1	CASNGQGHPSYNEQFF
TRBV20-1	TRBJ1-1	CSAGRQGLNTEAFF
TRBV7-2	TRBJ2-2	CASSPTSGRAAELFF
TRBV20-1	TRBJ2-1	CSANSAYYNEQFF
TRBV7-2	TRBJ2-7	CASSLAGGIEQYF
TRBV20-1	TRBJ1-4	CSVLQSVNEKLFF
TRBV30	TRBJ1-1	CAWGFNTEAFF
TRBV4-1	TRBJ1-2	CASSQIGGGRAEGYTF
TRBV9	TRBJ1-5	CASSKAVGQPQHF
TRBV15	TRBJ2-7	CATSSGGGTRSYEQYF
TRBV6-2/TRBV6-3	TRBJ2-5	CASSFGGGSEKTQYF
TRBV7-2	TRBJ2-5	CASSFGTQETQYF
TRBV19	TRBJ1-2	CASRRGSSLYGYTF
TRBV20-1	TRBJ1-4	CSARGRVGTPHEKLFF
TRBV5-1	TRBJ1-1	CASSPGQGWTEAFF
TRBV20-1	TRBJ2-5	CSARPSGKETQYF
TRBV30	TRBJ1-1	CAWSGRVEAFF
TRBV2	TRBJ2-5	CASRAGSETQYF
TRBV7-9	TRBJ2-1	CASSPRTGINEQFF
TRBV5-6	TRBJ1-2	CASSLVSAGMEGYTF
TRBV7-3	TRBJ2-3	CASSLTFGTQYF
TRBV29-1	TRBJ2-1	CSVEDPGGPALEQFF
TRBV29-1	TRBJ1-2	CSAVGGAVEGYTF
TRBV27	TRBJ1-1	CASSPLLAAGNTEAFF
TRBV5-1	TRBJ1-2	CASSYGTLKDYGYTF
TRBV7-2	TRBJ2-7	CASRDPGPFAEQYF
TRBV19	TRBJ1-1	CASKRRGGENTEAFF
TRBV28	TRBJ1-3	CASTFEMSWRGNTIYF
TRBV12-3/TRBV12-4	TRBJ1-1	CASGPQGQGSEAFF
TRBV19	TRBJ2-3	CASSALRDRGPTDTQYF
TRBV7-2	TRBJ2-3	CASSTSDKDTQYF
TRBV3-1	TRBJ1-2	CASSQDRRNYGYTF
TRBV10-3	TRBJ2-1	CAISEGLAGSYNEQFF
TRBV21-1	TRBJ1-4	CASSKGGQGLKNCFF
TRBV24-1	TRBJ2-1	CATSDLRLGGDQNEQFF
TRBV11-2	TRBJ2-7	CASSLSGGLTYEQYF
TRBV12-3/TRBV12-4	TRBJ1-5	CASSLGPRGQPQHF
TRBV12-3/TRBV12-4	TRBJ1-4	CASSPTGEGEKLFF
TRBV10-3	TRBJ1-6	CAISEGGGNSPLHF